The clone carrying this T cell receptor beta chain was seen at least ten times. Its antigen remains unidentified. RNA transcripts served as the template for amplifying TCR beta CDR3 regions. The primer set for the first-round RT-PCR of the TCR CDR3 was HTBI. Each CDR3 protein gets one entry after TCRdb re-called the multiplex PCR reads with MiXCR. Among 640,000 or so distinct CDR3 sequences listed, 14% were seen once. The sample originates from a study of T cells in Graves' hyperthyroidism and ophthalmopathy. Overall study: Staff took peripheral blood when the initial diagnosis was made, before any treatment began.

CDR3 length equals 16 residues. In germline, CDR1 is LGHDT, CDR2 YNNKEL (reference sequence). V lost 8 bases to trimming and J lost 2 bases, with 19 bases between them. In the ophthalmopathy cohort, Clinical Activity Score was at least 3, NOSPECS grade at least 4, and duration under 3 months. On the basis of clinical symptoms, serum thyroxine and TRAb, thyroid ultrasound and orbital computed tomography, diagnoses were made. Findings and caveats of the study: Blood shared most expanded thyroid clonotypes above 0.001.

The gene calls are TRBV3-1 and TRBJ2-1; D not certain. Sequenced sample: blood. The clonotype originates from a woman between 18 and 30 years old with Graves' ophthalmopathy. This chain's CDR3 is CASHGSSTTPYNEQFF. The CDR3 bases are TGTGCCAGCCATGGGTCGTCAACAACGCCCTACAATGAGCAGTTCTTC.